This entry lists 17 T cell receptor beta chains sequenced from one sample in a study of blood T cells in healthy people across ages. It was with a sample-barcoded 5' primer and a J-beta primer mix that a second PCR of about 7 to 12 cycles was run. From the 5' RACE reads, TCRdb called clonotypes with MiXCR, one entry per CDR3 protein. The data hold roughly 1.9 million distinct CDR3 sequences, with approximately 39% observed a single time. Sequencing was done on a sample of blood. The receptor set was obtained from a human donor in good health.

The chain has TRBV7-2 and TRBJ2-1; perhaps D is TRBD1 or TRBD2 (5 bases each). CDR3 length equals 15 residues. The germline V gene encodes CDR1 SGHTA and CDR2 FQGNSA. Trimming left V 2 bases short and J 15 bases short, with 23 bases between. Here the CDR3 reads CASSLSPGTLLRPFF. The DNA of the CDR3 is TGTGCCAGCAGCTTATCCCCAGGGACCTTACTCCGTCCGTTCTTC.

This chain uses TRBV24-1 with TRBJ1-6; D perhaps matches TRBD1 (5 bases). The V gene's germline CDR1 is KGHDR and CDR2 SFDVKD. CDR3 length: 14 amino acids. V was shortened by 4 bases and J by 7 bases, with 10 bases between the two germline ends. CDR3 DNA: TGTGCCACCAGTGACCCCGGGGCCAATTCACCCCTCCACTTT. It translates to CATSDPGANSPLHF.

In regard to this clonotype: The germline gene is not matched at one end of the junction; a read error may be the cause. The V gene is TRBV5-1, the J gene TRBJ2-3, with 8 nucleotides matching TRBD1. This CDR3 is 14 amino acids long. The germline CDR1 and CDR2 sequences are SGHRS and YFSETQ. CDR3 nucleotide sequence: TGTGCCAGCAGCTCGGACAGGGTGGCAGATACGCAGTATTTT. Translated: CASSSDRVADTQYF.

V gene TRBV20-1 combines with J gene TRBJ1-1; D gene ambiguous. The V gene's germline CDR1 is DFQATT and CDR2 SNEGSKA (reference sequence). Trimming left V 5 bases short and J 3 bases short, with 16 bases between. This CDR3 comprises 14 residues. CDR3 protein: CSADRLETYTEAFF. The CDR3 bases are TGCAGTGCTGACCGACTTGAGACATACACTGAAGCTTTCTTT.

The DNA for the CDR3 is TGCGCCAGCAGCCAACACACAGGGGGCGGTCAGCCCCAGCATTTT. Its translation is CASSQHTGGGQPQHF. The chain links TRBV4-1 to TRBJ1-5, with 9 bases lining up with TRBD1. V shed 2 bases, J shed 6 bases, and the junction held 5 bases outside the gene matches. Per germline, CDR1 MGHRA and CDR2 YSYEKL. There are 15 residues in the CDR3.

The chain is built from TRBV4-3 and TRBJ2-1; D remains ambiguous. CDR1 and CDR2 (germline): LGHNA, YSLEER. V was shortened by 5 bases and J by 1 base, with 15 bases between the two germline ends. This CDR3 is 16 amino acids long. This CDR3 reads CASSSRPHLSYNEQFF. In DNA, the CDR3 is TGCGCCAGCAGCAGCCGCCCCCATCTTTCCTACAATGAGCAGTTCTTC.

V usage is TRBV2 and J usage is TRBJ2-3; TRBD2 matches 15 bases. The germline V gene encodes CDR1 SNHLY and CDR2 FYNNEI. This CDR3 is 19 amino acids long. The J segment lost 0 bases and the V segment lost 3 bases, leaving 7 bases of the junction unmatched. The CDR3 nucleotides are TGTGCCAGCAGTGAGCTTTGGACTAGCGGGGGGGCTAGCACAGATACGCAGTATTTT. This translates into CASSELWTSGGASTDTQYF.

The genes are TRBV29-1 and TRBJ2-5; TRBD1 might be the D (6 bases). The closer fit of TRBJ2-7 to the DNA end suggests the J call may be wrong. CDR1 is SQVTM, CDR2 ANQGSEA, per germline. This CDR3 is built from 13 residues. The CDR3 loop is CSVLTGASYEQYF. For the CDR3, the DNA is TGCAGCGTTTTGACAGGCGCTAGCTACGAGCAGTACTTC.

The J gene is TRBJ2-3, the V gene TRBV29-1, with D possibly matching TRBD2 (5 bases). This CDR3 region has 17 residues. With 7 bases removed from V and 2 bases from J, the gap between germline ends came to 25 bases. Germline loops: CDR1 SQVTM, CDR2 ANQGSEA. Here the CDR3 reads CSAFDESSKGPTDTQYF. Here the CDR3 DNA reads TGCAGCGCTTTCGACGAATCTAGCAAAGGCCCCACAGATACGCAGTATTTT.

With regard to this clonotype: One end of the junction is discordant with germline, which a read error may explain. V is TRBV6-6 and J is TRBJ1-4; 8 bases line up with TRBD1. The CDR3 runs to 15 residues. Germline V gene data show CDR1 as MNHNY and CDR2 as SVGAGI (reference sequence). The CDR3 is CASSGRGLGNEKRFF. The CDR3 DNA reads TGTGCCAGCAGTGGCAGGGGGCTCGGTAATGAAAAACGGTTTTTT.

CDR3: CAIKGGNTDTQYF. CDR3 bases: TGTGCCATTAAGGGGGGAAACACAGATACGCAGTATTTT. The J gene is TRBJ2-3, the V gene TRBV28, with D perhaps matching TRBD1 or TRBD2 (6 bases each). The V end was cut by 10 bases, the J end by 2 bases, with 13 bases between. The germline V gene encodes CDR1 MDHEN and CDR2 SYDVKM. The length of the CDR3 is 13 residues.

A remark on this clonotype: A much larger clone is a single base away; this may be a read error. CDR3 nucleotides: TGTGCCAGCAGCTTAGATTGGGGGCGCACAGATACGCAGTATTTT. Translated, it gives CASSLDWGRTDTQYF. The rearrangement links TRBV11-2 to TRBJ2-3; a possible D gene is TRBD1 (6 bases). The V gene lost 0 bases and the J gene lost 1 base, with 8 bases spanning the gap. This CDR3 is built from 15 residues. Looked up from germline, CDR1 is SGHAT and CDR2 is FQNNGV. Drawing the rest from reference TRBV11-2 and TRBJ2-3, the complete variable domain is EAGVAQSPRYKIIEKRQSVAFWCNPISGHATLYWYQQILGQGPKLLIQFQNNGVVDDSQLPKDRFSAERLKGVDSTLKIQPAKLEDSAVYLCASSLDWGRTDTQYFGPGTRLTVL.

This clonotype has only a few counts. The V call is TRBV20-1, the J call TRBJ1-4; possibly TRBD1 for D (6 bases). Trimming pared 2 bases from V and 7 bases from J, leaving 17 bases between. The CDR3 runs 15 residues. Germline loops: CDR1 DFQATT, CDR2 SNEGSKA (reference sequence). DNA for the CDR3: TGCAGTGCTAGACCCTCTGCCCCCAGGGGTGAAAAACTGTTTTTT. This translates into CSARPSAPRGEKLFF.

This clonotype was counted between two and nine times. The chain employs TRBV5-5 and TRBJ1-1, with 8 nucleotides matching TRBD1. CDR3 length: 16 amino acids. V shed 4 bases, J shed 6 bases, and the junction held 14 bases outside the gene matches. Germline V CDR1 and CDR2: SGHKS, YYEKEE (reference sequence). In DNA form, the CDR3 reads TGTGCCAGCAGCGCTAAGACAGGGGAATGGTTGTCTGAAGCTTTCTTT. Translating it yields CASSAKTGEWLSEAFF.

The CDR3 DNA sequence: TGCAGTGCTAGAGATACAGGGAAAGGGTCCTACGAGCAGTACTTC. Amino acids: CSARDTGKGSYEQYF. The chain joins TRBV20-1 to TRBJ2-4; perhaps TRBD1 as D (6 bases). The J call is doubtful: the DNA matches TRBJ2-7 better. The CDR3 consists of 15 residues. Germline V gives CDR1 DFQATT, CDR2 SNEGSKA (reference sequence).

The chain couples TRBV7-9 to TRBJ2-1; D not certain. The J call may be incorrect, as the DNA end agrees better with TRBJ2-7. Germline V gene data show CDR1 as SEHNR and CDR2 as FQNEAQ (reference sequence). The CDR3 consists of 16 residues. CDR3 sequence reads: CASSLRVSSSYNEQYF. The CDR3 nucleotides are TGTGCCAGCAGCTTGCGAGTCTCGAGCTCCTACAATGAGCAGTACTTC.

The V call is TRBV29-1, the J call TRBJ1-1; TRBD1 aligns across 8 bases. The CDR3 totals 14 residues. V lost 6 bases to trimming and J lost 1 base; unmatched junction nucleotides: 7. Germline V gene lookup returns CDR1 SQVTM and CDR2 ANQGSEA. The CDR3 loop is CSVDTTGENTEAFF. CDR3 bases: TGCAGCGTGGACACGACAGGGGAGAACACTGAAGCTTTCTTT.